What follows is one T cell receptor beta chain and its context. The antigen is not known. The sample originates from a study of T cell responses to AZD1222 COVID-19 vaccine. Study-level background: The analysis combined second doses at about 4 or about 12 weeks. Study-level points and caveats: Researchers took repertoire samples only after the peak T cell response had come. There were mostly white British donors and more females than males, and clonal diversity was possibly underestimated.

Using immunoSEQ multiplex PCR, the repertoire was profiled, and TCRdb retains in-frame clones only, with some absent. In the table there are under 200,000 clones, about 90% of which are singletons. There are 14 residues in the CDR3. V lost 3 bases and J 1 base, leaving 10 bases between the germline ends. Germline V gene data show CDR1 as LGHDT and CDR2 as YNNKEL (reference sequence). The rearrangement links TRBV3-1 (or the pseudogene TRBV3-2) to TRBJ2-7; D unresolved. This receptor was obtained from an adult in good health. Here the sequenced sample was peripheral blood, taken on day 0 of AZD1222 vaccination. In nucleotides, the CDR3 is TGTGCCAGCAGCCATAAGTCAGCTTCCTACGAGCAGTACTTC. It codes for CASSHKSASYEQYF.